This TCR beta chain was documented in a study of CD8 T cell repertoires and HIV-1 epitope variants. Losses at the gene ends were 4 bases for V and 6 bases for J; bases not matched to a gene: 4. Germline V gene lookup returns CDR1 SGHAT and CDR2 FQNNGV. The CDR3 runs to 14 residues. Profiled with immunoSEQ multiplex PCR; TCRdb holds only in-frame clones, not every one. The data show 4,600 or so clones, with 50% to 80% seen just once and roughly half held by the top ten. A single count supports this clone. What it recognizes is unknown. The sample taken for sequencing was cultured CD8+ T cells derived from PBMCs. This clonotype was obtained from a male donor with HIV. The chain carries TRBV11-2 and TRBJ2-2; 8 bases fit TRBD1. CDR3 DNA sequence: TGTGCCAGCAGCTCGGACAGGGTCCCCGGGGAGCTGTTTTTT. This translates into CASSSDRVPGELFF.